These 18 T cell receptor beta chains came from one sample sequenced in a study of human T cells and chemical hapten exposure. Sample time point: patch test 2, 6 weeks after DPC sensitization. Treatment here: therapeutic diphenylcyclopropenone sensitization with weekly scalp DPC. Using its own MiXCR run on the RACE reads, TCRdb lists one record per CDR3 protein. The data show about 140,000 distinct CDR3 sequences, roughly 10% seen once. Source: whole blood, taken in connection with sensitization to the hapten diphenylcyclopropenone (DPC). These receptors were taken from a woman between 45 and 60 years old with alopecia areata. Some clones in this sample may be carry-over from other donors' samples.

The rearrangement joins TRBV6-6 to TRBJ2-7, with 9 bases aligning to TRBD2. This CDR3 is 15 amino acids long. In germline, CDR1 is MNHNY, CDR2 SVGAGI (reference sequence). V lost 7 bases, J lost 1 base, and 8 bases stayed unmatched. DNA for the CDR3: TGTGCCAGCACGACTAGCGGTTCCCGTTCCTACGAGCAGTACTTC. Translation gives CASTTSGSRSYEQYF.

The sample holds a few counts of this clonotype. J is TRBJ2-5 and V is TRBV4-3; D possibly uses TRBD1 or TRBD2 (6 bases each). There are 15 residues in the CDR3. Germline V CDR1 and CDR2: LGHNA, YSLEER. Trimming removed 0 bases at V and 4 bases at J, with 12 bases between. CDR3 DNA sequence: TGCGCCAGCAGCCAAGATTACGGGGGCGGAGAGACCCAGTACTTC. Protein sequence: CASSQDYGGGETQYF.

The rearrangement joins TRBV6-2 or TRBV6-3 to TRBJ1-4; 8 bases are shared with TRBD1. The CDR3 length is 15 residues. Germline trimming cut 0 bases from V and 8 bases from J; bases unmatched to any gene: 5. Germline values: CDR1 MNHEY, CDR2 SVGEGT. The CDR3 DNA follows: TGTGCCAGCAGTTACTCTCCAGGGGGCAGCGAAAAACTGTTTTTT. It encodes CASSYSPGGSEKLFF.

The rearrangement links TRBV28 to TRBJ2-7, with 12 nucleotides matching TRBD2. V lost 6 bases to trimming and J lost 4 bases; unmatched junction nucleotides: 7. This CDR3 region has 15 residues. Germline assignment: CDR1 MDHEN and CDR2 SYDVKM. This CDR3 reads CASRSTSGGLYEQYF. The CDR3 DNA reads as TGTGCCAGCAGGTCCACTAGCGGGGGGCTTTACGAGCAGTACTTC.

This chain connects TRBV7-2 to TRBJ2-1; D perhaps matches TRBD1 (6 bases). The CDR3 consists of 15 residues. Per the germline V gene, CDR1 is SGHTA and CDR2 is FQGNSA. The V end lost 5 bases, the J end lost 1 base, and 12 bases lay between the germline ends. The CDR3, as DNA: TGTGCCAGCAGCCCCGACAGGCGGTCCTACAATGAGCAGTTCTTC. Encoded protein: CASSPDRRSYNEQFF.

This clonotype was detected many times. The chain couples TRBV7-2 to TRBJ2-6; D is possibly TRBD2 (5 bases). The CDR3 contains 16 residues. The germline gives CDR1 SGHTA, CDR2 FQGNSA. Deletions cut 6 bases from V and 0 bases from J, with 12 bases between. CDR3 DNA sequence: TGTGCCAGCAGTCGGACTTTCCTCTCTGGGGCCAACGTCCTGACTTTC. Amino acid sequence: CASSRTFLSGANVLTF.

The chain uses TRBV28 and TRBJ2-3; the match to TRBD2 covers 9 bases. The CDR3 has 16 amino acids. V dropped 5 bases and J dropped 1; count of bases not matched to a gene: 7. From germline, CDR1 is MDHEN and CDR2 SYDVKM. CDR3 in DNA: TGTGCCAGCAGTCCTCAAGCGGGGGGTGGCACAGATACGCAGTATTTT. Amino acid sequence: CASSPQAGGGTDTQYF.

The V call is TRBV19, the J call TRBJ2-6, with 7 nucleotides matching TRBD1. This CDR3 has 18 residues. Germline CDR1 and CDR2: LNHDA and SQIVND (reference sequence). With 6 bases clipped from V and 0 bases from J, the junction kept 11 bases outside the gene matches. In DNA form, the CDR3 reads TGTGCCAGTAGCCCGACCCACAGGGGAAACTCTGGGGCCAACGTCCTGACTTTC. The encoded protein is CASSPTHRGNSGANVLTF.

This sequence joins TRBV29-1 and TRBJ2-7; D tentatively fits TRBD1 or TRBD2 (5 bases each). CDR1 SQVTM and CDR2 ANQGSEA come from the germline V gene. V lost 6 bases and J 6 bases, leaving 18 bases between the germline ends. The CDR3 sequence is 13 residues long. The CDR3 nucleotides read TGCAGCGTCGTCCGGGCCGGGGCGCGCGAGCAGTACTTC. Its protein is CSVVRAGAREQYF.

The chain joins TRBV5-6 to TRBJ1-2, with D perhaps TRBD1 (5 bases). The germline V and J ends were trimmed by 1 base and 7 bases, with 5 bases remaining between them. Germline values: CDR1 SGHDT, CDR2 YYEEEE. The CDR3 sequence is 11 residues long. CDR3 coding DNA: TGTGCCAGCAGCTTGCAGGGTGGCTACACCTTC. This gives the protein CASSLQGGYTF.

The V gene is TRBV5-6, the J gene TRBJ2-1; D unclear. From germline, CDR1 is SGHDT and CDR2 YYEEEE. The CDR3 runs to 13 residues. V was trimmed by 4 bases and J by 15 bases, leaving 20 bases between them. The CDR3 region has the DNA TGTGCCAGCAGCCCCTCCGAAGGTTCCAGACTGTTCTTC. Its translation: CASSPSEGSRLFF.

This clonotype was observed a handful of times. The chain carries TRBV6-1 and TRBJ2-1; 9 bases are a match to TRBD2. Germline V lookup: CDR1 MNHNS, CDR2 SASEGT. This CDR3 comprises 14 residues. The J segment lost 1 base and the V segment lost 10 bases, leaving 5 bases of the junction unmatched. The CDR3 region is CANQREASYNEQFF. DNA of the CDR3: TGTGCCAACCAGCGGGAGGCGTCCTACAATGAGCAGTTCTTC.

V is TRBV29-1 and J is TRBJ2-4, with a possible D match to TRBD2 (5 bases). Germline CDR1 is SQVTM and CDR2 is ANQGSEA. This CDR3 spans 13 amino acids. V dropped 5 bases and J dropped 0 bases, with 8 bases sitting between them. The CDR3, as DNA: TGCAGCGTTCCCGGGATAGCCAAAAACATTCAGTACTTC. Its translation: CSVPGIAKNIQYF.

In its sample, this clonotype was seen a few times. The rearrangement links TRBV28 to TRBJ2-5, with D possibly matching TRBD1 (5 bases). V was clipped by 6 bases and J by 4 bases, with 18 bases between them. The germline V gene has CDR1 MDHEN and CDR2 SYDVKM. This CDR3 is built from 15 residues. The CDR3 reads CASSPGLRAGETQYF. The CDR3 DNA reads TGTGCCAGCAGCCCCGGTCTCAGGGCCGGAGAGACCCAGTACTTC.

Turning to this clonotype: A junction end diverges from the germline sequence, so it may reflect a read error. This chain connects TRBV20-1 to TRBJ2-7; 8 positions match TRBD2. This CDR3 is 17 amino acids long. Per the germline V gene, CDR1 is DFQATT and CDR2 is SNEGSKA (reference sequence). The CDR3 DNA is TGCAGTGTTAGACGGCGGGAGGTCACTTCTAGCTCCTACGAGCAGTACTTC. Its translation is CSVRRREVTSSSYEQYF.

This clonotype was detected a few times. The chain links TRBV6-1 to TRBJ2-5; TRBD2 might be the D (5 bases). Germline CDR1 and CDR2: MNHNS and SASEGT. The CDR3 totals 14 residues. The V and J ends lost 5 bases and 5 bases respectively, with 15 bases between them. The CDR3 protein is CASSFEGRAETQYF. The CDR3 DNA is TGTGCCAGCAGTTTCGAGGGCCGTGCTGAGACCCAGTACTTC.

This clonotype occurred a few times. V is TRBV7-3 and J is TRBJ2-2; 9 nucleotides agree with TRBD2. V gave up 5 bases and J gave up 1 base; unmatched junction bases: 2. Germline V gene lookup returns CDR1 SGHTA and CDR2 FQGTGA. This CDR3 spans 15 amino acids. In DNA form, the CDR3 reads TGTGCCAGCAGCCCTAGCGGGATGAACACCGGGGAGCTGTTTTTT. Protein product: CASSPSGMNTGELFF.

The sample holds a few counts of this clonotype. The rearrangement links TRBV20-1 to TRBJ2-5, with TRBD2 as a possible D gene (6 bases). V was pared by 8 bases and J by 5 bases, with 18 bases between. This CDR3 has 13 amino acids. The germline gives CDR1 DFQATT, CDR2 SNEGSKA (reference sequence). The CDR3 region is CSQRPGVMETQYF. The CDR3 DNA reads as TGCAGTCAAAGACCGGGGGTAATGGAGACCCAGTACTTC.